The rows below give T cell receptor beta chains drawn from one sample of a study of regulatory T cells in long-lasting Graves disease. Using its own MiXCR run on the multiplex PCR reads, TCRdb lists one record per CDR3 protein. The sample lists under 450,000 distinct CDR3 sequences, roughly 25% occurring once. This material consisted of peripheral blood mononuclear cells (PBMCs), taken when the disease was refractory, from a patient treated with antithyroid drugs. The receptor set was obtained from a woman in her forties with Graves disease. CDR3s leave out the opening cysteine and the closing phenylalanine or tryptophan. The order of the fields is J gene, D gene, V gene, CDR3 protein. A D gene is named only where the DNA matches it firmly.

TRBJ2-4,-,TRBV12-3/TRBV12-4,ASTPWGPKNIQY
TRBJ1-6,-,TRBV28,ASSYDGRHSPLH
TRBJ2-1,-,TRBV13,ASSSYNNEQF
TRBJ2-1,-,TRBV7-8,ASSLDQRLYNEQF
TRBJ1-4,-,TRBV5-1,ASRPHRDFVKLF
TRBJ1-5,-,TRBV2,ASNEQGNSNQPQH
TRBJ1-1,-,TRBV5-5,ASSRVVRDTEAF
TRBJ2-5,TRBD1,TRBV30,AWSGGGGFETQY
TRBJ2-2,-,TRBV20-1,SARRWGVTGELF
TRBJ1-5,-,TRBV6-2/TRBV6-3,ASSLSAISNQPQH
TRBJ2-7,-,TRBV12-3/TRBV12-4,ASSSLFVGSSYEQY
TRBJ2-4,TRBD2,TRBV20-1,SARDKAGLAGGSKNIQY
TRBJ2-7,TRBD1,TRBV15,ATSRKGQTYEQY
TRBJ2-5,TRBD2,TRBV5-6,ASSIGTSVETQY
TRBJ2-2,-,TRBV29-1,SVSWGSTGELF
TRBJ2-1,TRBD1,TRBV6-2/TRBV6-3,ASSYSIDRDYNEQF
TRBJ2-7,-,TRBV28,ASSSSFYEQY
TRBJ1-5,-,TRBV12-3/TRBV12-4,ASSSPTFYSNQPQH
TRBJ2-1,-,TRBV15,ATSRDPPDEQF
TRBJ1-4,-,TRBV11-2,ASSQSLGRELYEKLF
TRBJ1-5,-,TRBV28,ASQAGFHGNQPQH
TRBJ1-2,-,TRBV20-1,SARVGGYT
TRBJ2-2,-,TRBV28,ASRSWGTGELF
TRBJ2-7,TRBD1,TRBV28,ASSLRGQGCEQY
TRBJ2-6,-,TRBV7-3,ASSLMSGTSGANVLT
TRBJ2-7,-,TRBV28,ASTLQGRIYEQY
TRBJ2-5,-,TRBV29-1,SVGRNQEAQY
TRBJ2-2,TRBD2,TRBV14,ASSQDRGTIYTGELF
TRBJ1-1,-,TRBV25-1,ASSERGLVTEAF
TRBJ2-5,-,TRBV7-2,ASRSQGGIGETQY
TRBJ2-5,TRBD1,TRBV28,ASSLTGTGRRGTQY
TRBJ1-6,TRBD1,TRBV6-4,ASSFDREVNSPLH
TRBJ2-5,-,TRBV28,ASSWGGGETQY
TRBJ2-2,-,TRBV4-2,ASSQATPPTGELF
TRBJ2-2,-,TRBV7-9,ASSFLGRTGELF
TRBJ1-3,-,TRBV12-3/TRBV12-4,ASSRAGGAGNTIY
TRBJ2-7,TRBD2,TRBV28,ASLLAGSHYEQY
TRBJ1-2,-,TRBV2,ASSESDRLNYGYT
TRBJ2-1,-,TRBV7-8,ASSQPVTGDEQF
TRBJ2-7,-,TRBV7-9,ASSPQSAEQY
TRBJ2-5,TRBD2,TRBV2,ASSAHVGAGVGETQY
TRBJ2-7,-,TRBV11-2,ASSLDLHSRLY
TRBJ2-5,-,TRBV20-1,SASWGVAQY
TRBJ2-7,-,TRBV11-2,ASSLDLRGAQQY
TRBJ2-5,TRBD2,TRBV2,ASGTSGQETQY
TRBJ1-5,TRBD1,TRBV28,ASRMTGNQPQH
TRBJ2-1,-,TRBV28,ASSSPGAGENEQF